The TCR delta chain under discussion was sequenced for a study of gammadelta T cells in human blood. Broader study findings: Polyclonal expansion of innate γδ T cells after birth appeared microbially driven.

Germline CDR1 is GEAIGNYY and CDR2 is EKD. V trimming: 3 bases; J trimming: 2 bases; junction bases outside the gene matches: 2. CDR3 length: 14 residues. With CATT, TCRdb re-called clones from the RT-PCR reads. This sample yields about a thousand delta-chain clones, of which 18% are seen a single time; 14% belongs to the top ten. This clone is large in the sample. What it recognizes is unknown. The sample carries other DNA sequences with the same CDR3. The sample was Vgamma9Vdelta2 gamma-delta T cells from fetal blood. The clonotype originates from a human fetus. The V gene is TRDV2, the J gene TRDJ1, with 10 bases identical to TRDD3. Here the CDR3 DNA reads TGTGCCTGTGACCTACTGGGGGATACCGATAAACTCATCTTT. Its translation: CACDLLGDTDKLIF.